These 19 T cell receptor beta chains were all obtained from the same sample, sequenced in a study of T cells in localized non-small cell lung cancer (dated by TCRdb to about 2020). The library was produced with the immunoSEQ multiplex PCR assay. In TCRdb, the immuneACCESS table is reduced to in-frame sequences with V and J assigned. These tables do not hold every clone; where another copy was compared, an unresolved V gene accounts for under half, and the others remain unexplained. This sample has around 6,000 clones in its table, and about 87% of those were observed once. Around a sixth of the sample is in the top ten clones. The sequencing used peripheral blood, collected before any cancer treatment. The receptors were gathered from a male donor aged 60 or over with stage I lung adenocarcinoma.

This clone was observed once. The chain couples TRBV9 to TRBJ1-1, with a tentative D call TRBD1 (6 bases). V was shortened by 3 bases and J by 7 bases, with 16 bases between the two germline ends. The CDR3 spans 14 residues. Germline V gives CDR1 SGDLS, CDR2 YYNGEE. The CDR3 DNA is TGTGCCAGCAGCGAGAGACAGGTAATAGGTGAAGCTTTCTTT. It yields the protein CASSERQVIGEAFF.

The J gene is TRBJ2-7, the V gene TRBV29-1; 10 positions agree with TRBD1. With V trimmed by 2 bases and J by 7 bases, 5 bases remained unmatched. The length of the CDR3 is 13 residues. The germline CDR1 and CDR2 sequences are SQVTM and ANQGSEA. CDR3: CSVESGTGEEQYF. DNA for the CDR3: TGCAGCGTTGAAAGTGGGACAGGGGAAGAGCAGTACTTC.

This chain links TRBV4-2 with TRBJ2-3, with 11 bases matching TRBD2. Germline CDR1 LGHNA, CDR2 YNFKEQ. The length of the CDR3 is 19 residues. V dropped 0 bases and J dropped 4; count of bases not matched to a gene: 12. CDR3 loop: CASSQDGASGGRRPDTQYF. DNA of the CDR3: TGTGCCAGCAGCCAAGATGGGGCTAGCGGGGGGCGGCGGCCAGATACGCAGTATTTT.

The rearrangement uses TRBV6-1 and TRBJ1-3; a weak D match, TRBD1 (5 bases). CDR1 MNHNS and CDR2 SASEGT come from the germline V gene. V was trimmed by 2 bases and J by 3 bases, leaving 8 bases between them. The CDR3 runs 14 residues. In DNA, the CDR3 is TGTGCCAGCAGTGAACTAAGGGGTGGAAACACCATATATTTT. Protein product: CASSELRGGNTIYF.

This chain joins TRBV6-1 and TRBJ2-2; a possible D gene is TRBD1 (5 bases). Per the germline V gene, CDR1 is MNHNS and CDR2 is SASEGT. The CDR3 totals 14 residues. The V end lost 6 bases, the J end lost 1 base, and 9 bases lay between the germline ends. CDR3 DNA sequence: TGTGCCAGCAGCCCCACAGGGAACACCGGGGAGCTGTTTTTT. Protein: CASSPTGNTGELFF.

The V and J genes are TRBV30 and TRBJ2-1; D may be TRBD1 (6 bases). The CDR3 runs to 14 residues. V was pared by 4 bases and J by 9 bases, with 19 bases between. CDR1 is GTSNPN and CDR2 is SVGIG in the germline V gene (reference sequence). CDR3 DNA: TGTGCCTGGACCGCCCGTGATGGGGGCAGTGAGCAGTTCTTC. It encodes CAWTARDGGSEQFF. Full variable domain (missing parts from reference TRBV30 and TRBJ2-1): SQTIHQWPATLVQPVGSPLSLECTVEGTSNPNLYWYRQAAGRGLQLLFYSVGIGQISSEVPQNLSASRPQDRQFILSSKKLLLSDSGFYLCAWTARDGGSEQFFGPGTRLTVL.

The V gene is TRBV5-1, the J gene TRBJ2-5; TRBD2 matches 12 bases. With 4 bases clipped from V and 3 bases from J, the junction kept 7 bases outside the gene matches. From germline, CDR1 is SGHRS and CDR2 YFSETQ. The CDR3 extends over 16 amino acids. CDR3 in amino acids: CASSIQRTSGKETQYF. The CDR3 DNA sequence: TGCGCCAGCAGCATTCAACGGACTAGCGGGAAAGAGACCCAGTACTTC.

V is TRBV19 and J is TRBJ2-4; D gene uncertain. Between the trimmed V and J ends, which lost 3 bases and 9 bases, there was a span of 18 bases. Germline lookup yields CDR1 LNHDA and CDR2 SQIVND (reference sequence). The CDR3 length is 15 residues. CDR3 sequence: CASSIAATVISIQYF. The CDR3 DNA reads TGTGCCAGTAGTATCGCGGCTACGGTGATTAGCATTCAGTACTTC.

The chain joins TRBV14 to TRBJ1-2; no clear D gene. Per germline, CDR1 SGHDN and CDR2 FVKESK. This CDR3 is built from 12 residues. Trimming took off 5 bases at V and 7 bases at J, with 11 bases between the two ends. CDR3 coding DNA: TGTGCCAGCAGCGACTCGCGGTTTGGCTACACCTTC. It is translated as CASSDSRFGYTF.

This clone is large within its sample. CDR3 residues: CASRTVANYGYTF. The CDR3 bases are TGTGCCAGCAGGACAGTAGCTAACTATGGCTACACCTTC. The chain carries TRBV2 and TRBJ1-2, with D maybe TRBD1 (5 bases). The CDR3 totals 13 residues. V shed 6 bases and J shed 0 bases, with 8 bases lying between them. Per germline, CDR1 SNHLY and CDR2 FYNNEI.

The chain employs TRBV29-1 and TRBJ1-2; 7 nucleotides align to TRBD1. CDR1 and CDR2 (germline): SQVTM, ANQGSEA. Germline trimming cut 8 bases from V and 0 bases from J; bases unmatched to any gene: 12. CDR3 length equals 15 residues. The DNA for the CDR3 is TGCAGCCTCTCAAGGGGGCAGGGCTCTAACTATGGCTACACCTTC. Amino acids: CSLSRGQGSNYGYTF.

The CDR3 nucleotides read TGCAGCGCCGGACATGGTTCAGACTATGGCTACACCTTC. Translating gives CSAGHGSDYGYTF. This sequence joins TRBV29-1 and TRBJ1-2; D is possibly TRBD1 (5 bases). Germline-derived CDR1 and CDR2 are SQVTM and ANQGSEA. This CDR3 region has 13 residues. V dropped 7 bases and J dropped 3 bases, with 15 bases sitting between them.

The CDR3 sequence: CASTRRTGFDNEQFF. CDR3 nucleotides: TGTGCCAGCACCAGGCGGACAGGGTTCGACAATGAGCAGTTCTTC. This chain uses TRBV6-5 with TRBJ2-1, with 8 bases lining up with TRBD1. V gave up 7 bases and J gave up 5 bases; unmatched junction bases: 10. The germline V gene has CDR1 MNHEY and CDR2 SVGAGI. CDR3 size: 15 residues.

This rearrangement joins TRBV27 to TRBJ1-5; no reliable D call. Trimming took 5 bases from V and 0 from J, leaving 14 bases between them. This CDR3 spans 16 amino acids. Germline values: CDR1 MNHEY, CDR2 SMNVEV (reference sequence). The CDR3 sequence: CASSPYGSRSNQPQHF. Here the CDR3 DNA reads TGTGCCAGCAGTCCCTACGGCAGTCGTAGCAATCAGCCCCAGCATTTT.

The chain has TRBV15 and TRBJ1-4, with 9 positions matching TRBD1. Germline V gives CDR1 LNHNV, CDR2 YYDKDF (reference sequence). With V trimmed by 6 bases and J by 8 bases, 4 bases remained unmatched. This CDR3 region has 13 residues. CDR3 nucleotide sequence: TGTGCCACCAGTACAGGGGGCGGGGAAAAACTGTTTTTT. Translation: CATSTGGGEKLFF.

The chain recombines TRBV11-2 with TRBJ2-7; possibly TRBD1 for D (6 bases). V was pared by 4 bases and J by 7 bases, with 17 bases between. The CDR3 extends over 14 amino acids. Germline V gene data show CDR1 as SGHAT and CDR2 as FQNNGV. The CDR3 DNA follows: TGTGCCAGCAGCTCCGGGACACCTTTGTCTGAGCAGTACGTC. It specifies CASSSGTPLSEQYV.

The table lists this clone with a count of one. This chain uses TRBV19 with TRBJ1-2; a weak D match, TRBD1 (5 bases). The CDR3 covers 14 residues. Germline V gene data show CDR1 as LNHDA and CDR2 as SQIVND (reference sequence). The ends were cut back, 3 bases at V and 4 bases at J, with 12 bases in the middle. CDR3 in DNA: TGTGCCAGTAGTATTGAGGGGCGCGGCTATGGCTACACCTTC. Amino acid sequence: CASSIEGRGYGYTF.

The rearrangement links TRBV7-2 to TRBJ2-5, with 7 bases lining up with TRBD2. Germline CDR1 SGHTA, CDR2 FQGNSA. This CDR3 has 17 residues. The ends lost 2 bases at V and 9 bases at J; junction bases unmatched: 18. Written as DNA, the CDR3 is TGTGCCAGCAGCTTATGGGATCTAGCTTCGGGGGGTGGGGCCCAGTACTTC. Translating it yields CASSLWDLASGGGAQYF.

The chain joins TRBV14 to TRBJ1-3; the D is unclear. The ends were cut back, 4 bases at V and 8 bases at J, with 9 bases in the middle. CDR1 is SGHDN, CDR2 FVKESK, per germline. The CDR3 runs to 12 residues. The CDR3 bases are TGTGCCAGCAGCCCTGGTGAGGACACCATATATTTT. It codes for CASSPGEDTIYF.